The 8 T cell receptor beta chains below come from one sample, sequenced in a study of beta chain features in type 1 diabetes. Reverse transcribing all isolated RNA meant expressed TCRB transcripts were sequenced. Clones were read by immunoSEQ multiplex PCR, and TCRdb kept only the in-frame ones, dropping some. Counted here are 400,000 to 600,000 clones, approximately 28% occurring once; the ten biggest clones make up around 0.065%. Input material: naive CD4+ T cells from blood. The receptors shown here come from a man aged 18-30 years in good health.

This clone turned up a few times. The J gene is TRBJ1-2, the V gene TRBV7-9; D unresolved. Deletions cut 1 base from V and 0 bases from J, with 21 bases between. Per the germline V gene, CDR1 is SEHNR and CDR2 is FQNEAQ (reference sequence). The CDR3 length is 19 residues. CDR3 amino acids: CASSLGGDGRGVANYGYTF. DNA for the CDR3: TGTGCCAGCAGCTTAGGGGGAGACGGTAGAGGCGTAGCTAACTATGGCTACACCTTC.

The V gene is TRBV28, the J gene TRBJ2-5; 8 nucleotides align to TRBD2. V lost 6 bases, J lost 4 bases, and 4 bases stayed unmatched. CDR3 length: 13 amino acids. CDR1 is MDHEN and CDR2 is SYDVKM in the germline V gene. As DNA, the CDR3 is TGTGCCAGCAGACAAACTAGCGGAGAGACCCAGTACTTC. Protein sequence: CASRQTSGETQYF.

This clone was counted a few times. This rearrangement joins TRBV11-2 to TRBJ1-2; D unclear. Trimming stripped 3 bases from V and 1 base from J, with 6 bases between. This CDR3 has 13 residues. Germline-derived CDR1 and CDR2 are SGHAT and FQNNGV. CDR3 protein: CASSFGRNYGYTF. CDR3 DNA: TGTGCCAGCAGCTTCGGACGTAACTATGGCTACACCTTC. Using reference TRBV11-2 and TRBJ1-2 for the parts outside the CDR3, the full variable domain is EAGVAQSPRYKIIEKRQSVAFWCNPISGHATLYWYQQILGQGPKLLIQFQNNGVVDDSQLPKDRFSAERLKGVDSTLKIQPAKLEDSAVYLCASSFGRNYGYTFGSGTRLTVV.

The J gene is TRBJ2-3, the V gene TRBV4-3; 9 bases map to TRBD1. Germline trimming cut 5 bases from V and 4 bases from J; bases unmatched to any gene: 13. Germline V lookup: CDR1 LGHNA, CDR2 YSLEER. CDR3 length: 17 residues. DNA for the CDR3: TGCGCCAGCAGCATAGGCCCCTGGACAGGGGAAGCAGATACGCAGTATTTT. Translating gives CASSIGPWTGEADTQYF.

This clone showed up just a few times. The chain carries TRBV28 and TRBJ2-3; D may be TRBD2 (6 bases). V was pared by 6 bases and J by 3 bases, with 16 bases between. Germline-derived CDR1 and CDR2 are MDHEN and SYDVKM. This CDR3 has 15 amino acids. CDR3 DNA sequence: TGTGCCAGCAGCTCTCTAGCGCCAGGTACAGATACGCAGTATTTT. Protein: CASSSLAPGTDTQYF.

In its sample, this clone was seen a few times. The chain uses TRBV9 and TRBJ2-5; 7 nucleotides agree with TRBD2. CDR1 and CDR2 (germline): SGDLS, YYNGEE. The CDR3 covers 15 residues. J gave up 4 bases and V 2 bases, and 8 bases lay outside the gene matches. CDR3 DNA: TGTGCCAGCAGCGTTATGTCTAGCGGACTAGAGACCCAGTACTTC. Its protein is CASSVMSSGLETQYF. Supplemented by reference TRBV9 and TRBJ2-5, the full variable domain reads DSGVTQTPKHLITATGQRVTLRCSPRSGDLSVYWYQQSLDQGLQFLIQYYNGEERAKGNILERFSAQQFPDLHSELNLSSLELGDSALYFCASSVMSSGLETQYFGPGTRLLVL.

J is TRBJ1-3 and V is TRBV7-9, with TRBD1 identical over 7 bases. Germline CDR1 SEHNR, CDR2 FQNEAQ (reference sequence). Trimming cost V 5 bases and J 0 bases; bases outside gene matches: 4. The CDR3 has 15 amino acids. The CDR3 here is CASSDRAYSGNTIYF. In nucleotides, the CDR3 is TGTGCCAGCAGCGACAGGGCTTACTCTGGAAACACCATATATTTT.

DNA for the CDR3: TGTGCCAGCAGTGACCTTAGCGGAAGCTACAATGAGCAGTTCTTC. Translating gives CASSDLSGSYNEQFF. V and J are TRBV25-1 and TRBJ2-1, with TRBD2 as a possible D gene (6 bases). CDR3 size: 15 residues. With 3 bases removed from V and 3 bases from J, the gap between germline ends came to 12 bases. Per the germline V gene, CDR1 is MGHDK and CDR2 is SYGVNS.